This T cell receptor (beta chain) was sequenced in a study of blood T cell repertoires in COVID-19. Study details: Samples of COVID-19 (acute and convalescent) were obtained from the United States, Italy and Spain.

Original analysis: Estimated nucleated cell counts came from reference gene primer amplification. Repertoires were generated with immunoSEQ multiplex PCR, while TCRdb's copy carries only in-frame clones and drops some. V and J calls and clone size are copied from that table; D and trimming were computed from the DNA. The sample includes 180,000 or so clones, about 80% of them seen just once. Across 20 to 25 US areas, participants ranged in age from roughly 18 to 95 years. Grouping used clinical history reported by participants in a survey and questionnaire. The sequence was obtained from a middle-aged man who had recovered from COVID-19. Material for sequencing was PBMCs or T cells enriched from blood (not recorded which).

The CDR3 DNA reads as TGTGCCAGCTCCGTACAGGGGGCGGGTAGCAATCAGCCCCAGCATTTT. Its protein product is CASSVQGAGSNQPQHF. The genes are TRBV28 and TRBJ1-5; 9 positions agree with TRBD1. Germline V gene sequence: CDR1 MDHEN, CDR2 SYDVKM. The CDR3 is 16 amino acids. With V trimmed by 8 bases and J by 0 bases, 8 bases remained unmatched.